This TCR beta chain was documented in a study of identical twins. General study findings and limits: Cord blood's abundant beta clonotypes had fewer insertions, unlike memory repertoires. Among beta out-of-frame sequences, excess sharing between twins appeared weaker. The conclusions drew on cross-sectional statistical analysis instead of tracking the same donors.

This clonotype showed up just a few times. Its antigen remains unidentified. A universal primer site was incorporated via template switching, and the cDNA contained unique molecular identifiers. In TCRdb, the 5' RACE reads were re-called with MiXCR into one record per CDR3 protein. The sample contains under 900,000 distinct CDR3 sequences, 12% of which appear only once. V was clipped by 8 bases and J by 3 bases, with 14 bases between them. The length of the CDR3 is 14 residues. Germline CDR1 reads SNHLY; CDR2 reads FYNNEI. The data also belong to a second study, concerning yellow fever vaccine responses in identical twins.

Sample: PBMCs. The TCR was taken from a woman under 30 in good health. This chain joins TRBV2 and TRBJ2-1; weak D call: TRBD1 (5 bases). This chain's CDR3 is CASQGRSLYNEQFF. The CDR3 coding sequence is TGTGCCAGCCAGGGCCGCTCTCTCTACAATGAGCAGTTCTTC.